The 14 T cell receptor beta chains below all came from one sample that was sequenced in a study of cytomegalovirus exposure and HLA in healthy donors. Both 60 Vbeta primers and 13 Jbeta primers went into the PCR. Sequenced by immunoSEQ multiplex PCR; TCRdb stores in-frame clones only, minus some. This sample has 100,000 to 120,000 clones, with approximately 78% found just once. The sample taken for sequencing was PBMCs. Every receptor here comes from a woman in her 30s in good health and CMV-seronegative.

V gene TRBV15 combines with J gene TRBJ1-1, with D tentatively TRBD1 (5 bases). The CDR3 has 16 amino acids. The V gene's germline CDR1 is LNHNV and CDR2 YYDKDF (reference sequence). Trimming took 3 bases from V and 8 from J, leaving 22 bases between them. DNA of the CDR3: TGTGCCACCAGCAGTAAGACAGCCATTTGGTCAACGGAAGCTTTCTTT. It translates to CATSSKTAIWSTEAFF.

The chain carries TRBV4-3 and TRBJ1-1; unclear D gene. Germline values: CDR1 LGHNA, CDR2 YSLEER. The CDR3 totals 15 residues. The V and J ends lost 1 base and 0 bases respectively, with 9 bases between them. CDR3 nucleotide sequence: TGCGCCAGCAGCCAAGGGGCTACAGTGAACACTGAAGCTTTCTTT. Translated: CASSQGATVNTEAFF.

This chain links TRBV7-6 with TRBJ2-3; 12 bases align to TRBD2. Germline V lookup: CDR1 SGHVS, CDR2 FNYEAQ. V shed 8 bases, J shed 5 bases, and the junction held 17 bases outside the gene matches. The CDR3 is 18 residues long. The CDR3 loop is CASGPLATSGSSVDTQYF. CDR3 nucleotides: TGTGCCAGCGGCCCTCTCGCGACTAGCGGGAGTAGTGTAGATACGCAGTATTTT.

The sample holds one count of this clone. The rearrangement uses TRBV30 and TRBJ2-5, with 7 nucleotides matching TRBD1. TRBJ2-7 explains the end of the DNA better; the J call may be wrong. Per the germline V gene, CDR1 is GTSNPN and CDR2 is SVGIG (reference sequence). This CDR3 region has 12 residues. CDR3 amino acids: CAWKGASYEQYF. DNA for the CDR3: TGTGCCTGGAAGGGGGCCTCCTACGAGCAGTACTTC.

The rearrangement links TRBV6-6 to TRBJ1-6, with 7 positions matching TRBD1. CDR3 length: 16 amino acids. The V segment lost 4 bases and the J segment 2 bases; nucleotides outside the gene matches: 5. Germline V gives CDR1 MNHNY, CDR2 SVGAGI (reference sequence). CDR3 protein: CASSSRQGPYNSPLHF. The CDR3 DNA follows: TGTGCCAGCAGTTCCCGACAGGGACCCTATAATTCACCCCTCCACTTT.

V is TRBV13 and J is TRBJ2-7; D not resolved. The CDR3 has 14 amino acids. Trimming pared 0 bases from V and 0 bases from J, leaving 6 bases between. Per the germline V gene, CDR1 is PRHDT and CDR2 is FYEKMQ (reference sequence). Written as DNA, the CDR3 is TGTGCCAGCAGCTTAGGTTCCCGCTCCTACGAGCAGTACTTC. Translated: CASSLGSRSYEQYF.

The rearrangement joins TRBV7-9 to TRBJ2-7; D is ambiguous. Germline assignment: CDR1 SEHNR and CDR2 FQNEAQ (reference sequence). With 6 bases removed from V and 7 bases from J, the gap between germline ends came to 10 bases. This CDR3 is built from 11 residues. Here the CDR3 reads CASSHEVEQYF. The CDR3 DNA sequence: TGTGCCAGCAGTCATGAGGTTGAGCAGTACTTC.

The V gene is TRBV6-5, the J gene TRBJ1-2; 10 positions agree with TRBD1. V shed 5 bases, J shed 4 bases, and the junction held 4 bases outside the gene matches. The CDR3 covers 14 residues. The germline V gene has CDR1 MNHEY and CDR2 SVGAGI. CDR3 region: CASSPGQGLYGYTF. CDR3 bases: TGTGCCAGCAGTCCGGGACAGGGGCTCTATGGCTACACCTTC.

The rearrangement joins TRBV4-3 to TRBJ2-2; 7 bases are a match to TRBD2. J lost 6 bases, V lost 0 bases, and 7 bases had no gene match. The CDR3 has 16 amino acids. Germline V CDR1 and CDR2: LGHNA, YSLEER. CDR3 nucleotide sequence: TGCGCCAGCAGCCAAGATCGGGGGACTAACCCCGGGGAGCTGTTTTTT. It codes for CASSQDRGTNPGELFF.

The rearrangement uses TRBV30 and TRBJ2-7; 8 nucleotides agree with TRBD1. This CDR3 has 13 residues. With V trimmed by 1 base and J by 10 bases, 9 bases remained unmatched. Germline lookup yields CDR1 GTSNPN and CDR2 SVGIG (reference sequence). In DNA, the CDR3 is TGTGCCTGGAGTGAGGGGACAGGTTATAGTCAGTACTTC. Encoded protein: CAWSEGTGYSQYF.

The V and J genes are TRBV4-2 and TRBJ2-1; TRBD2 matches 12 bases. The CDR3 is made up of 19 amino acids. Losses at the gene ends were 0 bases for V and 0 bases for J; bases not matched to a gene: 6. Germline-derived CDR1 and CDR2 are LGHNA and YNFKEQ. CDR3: CASSQDLLAGGVSYNEQFF. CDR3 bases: TGTGCCAGCAGCCAAGATTTGCTAGCGGGGGGGGTCTCCTACAATGAGCAGTTCTTC.

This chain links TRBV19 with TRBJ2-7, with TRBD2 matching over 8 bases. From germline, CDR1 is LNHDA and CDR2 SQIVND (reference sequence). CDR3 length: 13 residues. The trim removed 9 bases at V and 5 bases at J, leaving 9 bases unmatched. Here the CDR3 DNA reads TGTGCCAGCCGTGACGGGGGGGCTCACGAGCAGTACTTC. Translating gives CASRDGGAHEQYF.

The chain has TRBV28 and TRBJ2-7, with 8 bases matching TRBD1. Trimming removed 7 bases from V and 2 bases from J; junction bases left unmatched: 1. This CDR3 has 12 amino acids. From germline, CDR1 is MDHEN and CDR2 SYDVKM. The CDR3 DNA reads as TGTGCCAGCAAGGACAGGGCCTACGAGCAGTACTTC. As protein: CASKDRAYEQYF. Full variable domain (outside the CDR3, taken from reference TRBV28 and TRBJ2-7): DVKVTQSSRYLVKRTGEKVFLECVQDMDHENMFWYRQDPGLGLRLIYFSYDVKMKEKGDIPEGYSVSREKKERFSLILESASTNQTSMYLCASKDRAYEQYFGPGTRLTVT.

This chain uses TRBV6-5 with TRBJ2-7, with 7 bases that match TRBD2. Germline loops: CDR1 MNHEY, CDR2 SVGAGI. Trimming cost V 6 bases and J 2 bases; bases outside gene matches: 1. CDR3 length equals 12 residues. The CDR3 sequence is CASRREPYEQYF. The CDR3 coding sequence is TGTGCCAGCAGGCGGGAGCCCTACGAGCAGTACTTC.